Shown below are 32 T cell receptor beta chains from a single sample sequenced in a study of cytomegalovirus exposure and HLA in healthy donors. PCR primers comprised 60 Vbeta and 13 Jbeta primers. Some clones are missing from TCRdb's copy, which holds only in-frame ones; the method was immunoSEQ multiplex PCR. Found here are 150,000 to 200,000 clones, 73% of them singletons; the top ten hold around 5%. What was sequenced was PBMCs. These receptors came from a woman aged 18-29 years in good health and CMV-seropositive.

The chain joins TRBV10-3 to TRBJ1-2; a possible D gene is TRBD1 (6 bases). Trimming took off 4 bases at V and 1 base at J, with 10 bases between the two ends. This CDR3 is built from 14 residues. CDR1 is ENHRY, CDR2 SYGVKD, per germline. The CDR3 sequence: CAISVTGHNYGYTF. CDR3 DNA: TGTGCCATCAGTGTGACAGGCCATAACTATGGCTACACCTTC.

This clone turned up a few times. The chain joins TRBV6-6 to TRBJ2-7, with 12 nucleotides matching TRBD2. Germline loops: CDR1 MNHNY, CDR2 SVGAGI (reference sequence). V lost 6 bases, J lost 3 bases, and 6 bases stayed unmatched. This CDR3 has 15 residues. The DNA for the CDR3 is TGTGCCAGCAGGCAACTAGCGGGGGGCCTCTACGAGCAGTACTTC. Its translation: CASRQLAGGLYEQYF.

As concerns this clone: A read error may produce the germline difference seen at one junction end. DNA of the CDR3: TGTGCTAGCAGCTCAAACCTAGGATCCCCGGAGAATGAGCAGTTCTTC. Amino acid sequence: CASSSNLGSPENEQFF. The chain links TRBV7-7 to TRBJ2-1; D unresolved. The CDR3 contains 16 residues. Germline CDR1 and CDR2: SSHAT and FNYEAQ (reference sequence).

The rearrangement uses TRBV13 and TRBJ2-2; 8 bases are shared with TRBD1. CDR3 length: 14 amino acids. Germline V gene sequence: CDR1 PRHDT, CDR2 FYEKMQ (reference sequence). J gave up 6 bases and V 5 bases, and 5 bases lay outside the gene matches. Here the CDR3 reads CASSLDRAPGELFF. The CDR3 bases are TGTGCCAGCAGCCTGGACAGGGCCCCCGGGGAGCTGTTTTTT.

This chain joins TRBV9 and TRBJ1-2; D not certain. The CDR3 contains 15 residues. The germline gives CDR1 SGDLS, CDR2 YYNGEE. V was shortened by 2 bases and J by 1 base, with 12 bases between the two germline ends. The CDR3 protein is CASSVGTDLNYGYTF. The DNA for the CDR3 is TGTGCCAGCAGCGTTGGAACAGACCTTAACTATGGCTACACCTTC.

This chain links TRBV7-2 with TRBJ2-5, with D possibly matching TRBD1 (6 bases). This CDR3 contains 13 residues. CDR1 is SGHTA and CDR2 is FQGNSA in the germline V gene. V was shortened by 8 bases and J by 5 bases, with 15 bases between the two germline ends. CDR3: CASGGSRPETQYF. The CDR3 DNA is TGTGCCAGCGGGGGCAGTAGGCCGGAGACCCAGTACTTC.

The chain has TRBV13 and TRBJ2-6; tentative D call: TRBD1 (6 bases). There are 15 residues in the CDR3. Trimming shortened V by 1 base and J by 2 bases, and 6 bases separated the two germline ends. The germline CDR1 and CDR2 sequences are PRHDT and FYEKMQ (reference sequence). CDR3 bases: TGTGCCAGCAGCTTAGAGGGGGCTGGGGCCAACGTCCTGACTTTC. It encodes CASSLEGAGANVLTF.

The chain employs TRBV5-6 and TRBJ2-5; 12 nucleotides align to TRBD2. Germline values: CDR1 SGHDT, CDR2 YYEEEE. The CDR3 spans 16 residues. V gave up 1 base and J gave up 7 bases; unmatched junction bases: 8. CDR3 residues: CASSLTSGGLGGTQYF. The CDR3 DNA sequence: TGTGCCAGCAGCTTGACTAGCGGGGGGCTAGGGGGGACCCAGTACTTC.

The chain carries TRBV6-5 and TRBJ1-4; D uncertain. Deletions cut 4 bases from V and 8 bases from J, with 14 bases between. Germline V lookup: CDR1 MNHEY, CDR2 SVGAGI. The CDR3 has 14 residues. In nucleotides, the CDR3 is TGTGCCAGCAGTTTGCTTAATTCGGGGGAAAAACTGTTTTTT. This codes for CASSLLNSGEKLFF.

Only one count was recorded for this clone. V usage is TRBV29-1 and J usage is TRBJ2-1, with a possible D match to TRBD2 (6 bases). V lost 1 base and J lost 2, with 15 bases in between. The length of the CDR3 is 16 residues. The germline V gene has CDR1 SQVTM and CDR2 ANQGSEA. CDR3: CSVEGGTSSAYNEQFF. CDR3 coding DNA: TGCAGCGTTGAAGGGGGGACTTCGTCGGCCTACAATGAGCAGTTCTTC.

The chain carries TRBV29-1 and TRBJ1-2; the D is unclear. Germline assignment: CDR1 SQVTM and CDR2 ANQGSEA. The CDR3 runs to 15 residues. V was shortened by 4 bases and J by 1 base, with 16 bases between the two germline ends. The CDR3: CSVVAPIYLNYGYTF. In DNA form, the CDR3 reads TGCAGCGTTGTAGCCCCGATCTATCTTAACTATGGCTACACCTTC.

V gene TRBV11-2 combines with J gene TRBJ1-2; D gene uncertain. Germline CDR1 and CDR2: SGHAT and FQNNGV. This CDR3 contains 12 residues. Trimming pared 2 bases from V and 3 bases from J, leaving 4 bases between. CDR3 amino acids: CASSLNYYGYTF. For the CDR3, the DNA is TGTGCCAGCAGCTTAAACTACTATGGCTACACCTTC.

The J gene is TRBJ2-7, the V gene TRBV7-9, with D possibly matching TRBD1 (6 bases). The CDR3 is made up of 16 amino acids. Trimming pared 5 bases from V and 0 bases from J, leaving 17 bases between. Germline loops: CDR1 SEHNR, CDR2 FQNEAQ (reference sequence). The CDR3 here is CASSQGVRDTSYEQYF. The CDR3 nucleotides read TGTGCCAGCAGCCAAGGGGTTCGGGACACCTCCTACGAGCAGTACTTC.

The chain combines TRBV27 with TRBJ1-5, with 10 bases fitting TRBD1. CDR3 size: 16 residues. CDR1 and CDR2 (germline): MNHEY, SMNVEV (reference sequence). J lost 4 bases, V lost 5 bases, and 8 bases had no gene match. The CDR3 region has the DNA TGTGCCAGCAGTATTCGGGACAGGGGAGGAAATCAGCCCCAGCATTTT. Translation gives CASSIRDRGGNQPQHF.

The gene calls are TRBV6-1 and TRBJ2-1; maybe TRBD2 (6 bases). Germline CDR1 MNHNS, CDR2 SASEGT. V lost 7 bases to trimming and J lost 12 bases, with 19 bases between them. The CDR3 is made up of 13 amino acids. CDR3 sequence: CASTSLGTLRQFF. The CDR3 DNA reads TGTGCCAGCACCTCACTTGGGACTTTACGGCAGTTCTTC.

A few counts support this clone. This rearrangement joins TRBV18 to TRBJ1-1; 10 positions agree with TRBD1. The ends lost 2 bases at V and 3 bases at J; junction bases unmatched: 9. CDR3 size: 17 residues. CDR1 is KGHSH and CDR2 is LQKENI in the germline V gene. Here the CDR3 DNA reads TGTGCCAGCTCACCATCCCAGACAGGGGGCGCGGACACTGAAGCTTTCTTT. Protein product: CASSPSQTGGADTEAFF.

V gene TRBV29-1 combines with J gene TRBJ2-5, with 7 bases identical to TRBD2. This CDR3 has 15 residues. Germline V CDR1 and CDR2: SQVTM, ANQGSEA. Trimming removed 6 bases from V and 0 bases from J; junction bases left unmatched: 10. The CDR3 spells CSVLPGGGNQETQYF. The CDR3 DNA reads TGCAGCGTCCTCCCTGGCGGGGGTAACCAAGAGACCCAGTACTTC.

This CDR3 reads CASSVASGGWTDTQYF. DNA of the CDR3: TGTGCCAGCAGCGTAGCGAGCGGGGGGTGGACAGATACGCAGTATTTT. The chain has TRBV9 and TRBJ2-3; 9 bases are shared with TRBD2. V was clipped by 0 bases and J by 3 bases; unmatched bases: 5. CDR3 length: 16 residues. CDR1 and CDR2 from the germline V gene are SGDLS and YYNGEE.

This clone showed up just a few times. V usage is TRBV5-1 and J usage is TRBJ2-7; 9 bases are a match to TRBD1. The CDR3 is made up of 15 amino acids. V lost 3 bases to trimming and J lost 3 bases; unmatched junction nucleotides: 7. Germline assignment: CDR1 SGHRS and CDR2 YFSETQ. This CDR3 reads CASSWGTGWDYEQYF. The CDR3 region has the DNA TGCGCCAGCAGCTGGGGGACAGGGTGGGACTACGAGCAGTACTTC.

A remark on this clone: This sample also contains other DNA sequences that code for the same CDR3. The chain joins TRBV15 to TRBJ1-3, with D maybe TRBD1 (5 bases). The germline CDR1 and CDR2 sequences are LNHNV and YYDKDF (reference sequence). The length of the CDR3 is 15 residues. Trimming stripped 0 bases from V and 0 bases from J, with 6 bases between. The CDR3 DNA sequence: TGTGCCACCAGCAGAGATAGGGGCTCTGGAAACACCATATATTTT. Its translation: CATSRDRGSGNTIYF.

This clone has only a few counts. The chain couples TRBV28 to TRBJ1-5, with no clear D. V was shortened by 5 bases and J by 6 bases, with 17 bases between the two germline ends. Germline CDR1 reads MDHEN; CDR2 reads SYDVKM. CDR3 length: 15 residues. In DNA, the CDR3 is TGTGCCAGCAGTACAGCACTGTTGGATAGTCAGCCCCAGCATTTT. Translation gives CASSTALLDSQPQHF.

The CDR3 reads CASSLDRVGTDTQYF. DNA for the CDR3: TGTGCCAGCAGTCTTGACAGGGTTGGTACAGATACGCAGTATTTT. The chain carries TRBV27 and TRBJ2-3, with TRBD1 identical over 7 bases. The CDR3 totals 15 residues. From germline, CDR1 is MNHEY and CDR2 SMNVEV (reference sequence). After removal of 5 bases from V and 3 bases from J, the junction contained 8 bases not matched to a gene.

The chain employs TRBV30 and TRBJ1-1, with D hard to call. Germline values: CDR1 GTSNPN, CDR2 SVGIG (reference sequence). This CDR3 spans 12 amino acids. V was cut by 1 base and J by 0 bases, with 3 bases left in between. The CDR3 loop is CAWSDMNTEAFF. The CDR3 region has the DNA TGTGCCTGGAGTGATATGAACACTGAAGCTTTCTTT.

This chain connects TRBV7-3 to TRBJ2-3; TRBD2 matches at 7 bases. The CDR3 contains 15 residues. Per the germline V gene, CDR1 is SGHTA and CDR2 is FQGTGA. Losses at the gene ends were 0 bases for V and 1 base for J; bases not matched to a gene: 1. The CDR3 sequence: CASSLTRGGTDTQYF. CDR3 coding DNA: TGTGCCAGCAGCTTAACTCGGGGGGGCACAGATACGCAGTATTTT.

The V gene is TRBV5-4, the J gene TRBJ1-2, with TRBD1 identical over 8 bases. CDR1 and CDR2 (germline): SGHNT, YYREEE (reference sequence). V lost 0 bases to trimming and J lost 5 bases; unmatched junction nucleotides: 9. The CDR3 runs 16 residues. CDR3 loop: CASSLGRDRRGYGYTF. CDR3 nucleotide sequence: TGTGCCAGCAGCTTGGGGCGGGACAGGAGGGGATATGGCTACACCTTC.

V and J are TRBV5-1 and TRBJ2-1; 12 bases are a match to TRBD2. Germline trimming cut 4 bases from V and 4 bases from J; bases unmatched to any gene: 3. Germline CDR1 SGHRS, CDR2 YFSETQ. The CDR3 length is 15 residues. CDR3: CASSDGTSGYNEQFF. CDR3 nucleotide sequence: TGCGCCAGCAGCGACGGGACTAGCGGGTACAATGAGCAGTTCTTC. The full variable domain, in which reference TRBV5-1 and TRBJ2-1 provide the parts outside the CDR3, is KAGVTQTPRYLIKTRGQQVTLSCSPISGHRSVSWYQQTPGQGLQFLFEYFSETQRNKGNFPGRFSGRQFSNSRSEMNVSTLELGDSALYLCASSDGTSGYNEQFFGPGTRLTVL.

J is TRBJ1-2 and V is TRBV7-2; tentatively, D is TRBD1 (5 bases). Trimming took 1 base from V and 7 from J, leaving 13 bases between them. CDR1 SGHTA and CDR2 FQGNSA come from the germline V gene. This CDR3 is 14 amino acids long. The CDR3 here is CASSLDRGTSGYTF. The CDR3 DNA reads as TGTGCCAGCAGCTTAGACCGGGGGACCTCTGGCTACACCTTC. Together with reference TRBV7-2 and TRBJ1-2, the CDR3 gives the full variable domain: GAGVSQSPSNKVTEKGKDVELRCDPISGHTALYWYRQSLGQGLEFLIYFQGNSAPDKSGLPSDRFSAERTGGSVSTLTIQRTQQEDSAVYLCASSLDRGTSGYTFGSGTRLTVV.

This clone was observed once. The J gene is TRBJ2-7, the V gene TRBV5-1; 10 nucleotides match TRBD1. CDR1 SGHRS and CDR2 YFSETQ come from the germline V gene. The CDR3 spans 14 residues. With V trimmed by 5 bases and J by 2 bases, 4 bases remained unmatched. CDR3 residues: CASRLGQGAYEQYF. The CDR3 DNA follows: TGCGCCAGCAGACTAGGACAGGGGGCCTACGAGCAGTACTTC.

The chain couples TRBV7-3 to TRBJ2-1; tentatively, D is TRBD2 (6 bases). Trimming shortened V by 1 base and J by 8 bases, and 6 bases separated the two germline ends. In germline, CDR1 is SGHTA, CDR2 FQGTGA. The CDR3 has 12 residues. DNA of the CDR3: TGTGCCAGCAGCTTAAGGGGGGATGAGCAGTTCTTC. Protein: CASSLRGDEQFF.

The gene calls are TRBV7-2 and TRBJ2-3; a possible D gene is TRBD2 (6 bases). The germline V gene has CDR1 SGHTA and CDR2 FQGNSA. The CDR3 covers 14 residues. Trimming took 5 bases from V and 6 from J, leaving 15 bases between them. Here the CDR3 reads CASSPGGASDTQYF. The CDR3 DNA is TGTGCCAGCAGCCCGGGCGGGGCTTCGGATACGCAGTATTTT.

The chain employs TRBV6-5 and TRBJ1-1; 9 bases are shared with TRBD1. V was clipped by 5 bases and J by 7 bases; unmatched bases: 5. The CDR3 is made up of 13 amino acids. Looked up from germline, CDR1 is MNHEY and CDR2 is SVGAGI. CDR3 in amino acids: CASSQQGAVEAFF. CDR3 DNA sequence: TGTGCCAGCAGTCAACAGGGGGCTGTTGAAGCTTTCTTT.

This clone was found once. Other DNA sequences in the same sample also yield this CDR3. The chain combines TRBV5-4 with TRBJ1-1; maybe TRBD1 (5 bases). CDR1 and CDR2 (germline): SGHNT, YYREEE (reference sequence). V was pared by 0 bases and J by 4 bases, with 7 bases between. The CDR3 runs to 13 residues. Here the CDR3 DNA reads TGTGCCAGCAGCTTGGGGAGGGGCACTGAAGCTTTCTTT. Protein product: CASSLGRGTEAFF.